The 6 T cell receptor beta chains below were found in one sample sequenced in a study of T cells after yellow fever vaccination. Each CDR3 protein gets one entry after TCRdb re-called the 5' RACE reads with MiXCR. The sample lists 250,000 to 350,000 distinct CDR3 sequences; 3.5% to 5% were seen once. Sequenced here: PBMCs, sampled 15 days after the yellow fever booster vaccination. These receptors all stem from a man younger than 30 who received the YFV17D yellow fever vaccine.

The chain carries TRBV27 and TRBJ1-5; no reliable D call. Looked up from germline, CDR1 is MNHEY and CDR2 is SMNVEV (reference sequence). V gave up 5 bases and J gave up 5 bases, with 13 bases separating them. The CDR3 has 14 amino acids. CDR3 protein: CASSPLASYQPQHF. In nucleotides, the CDR3 is TGTGCCAGCAGTCCCCTCGCCAGTTATCAGCCCCAGCATTTT.

The genes are TRBV3-1 and TRBJ2-7; unclear D gene. Germline CDR1 LGHDT, CDR2 YNNKEL (reference sequence). The CDR3 contains 11 residues. V was trimmed by 2 bases and J by 5 bases, leaving 4 bases between them. CDR3 coding DNA: TGTGCCAGCAGCCAACGAGACGAGCAGTACGTC. This encodes CASSQRDEQYV.

The chain has TRBV20-1 and TRBJ1-5; D is unresolved. Per the germline V gene, CDR1 is DFQATT and CDR2 is SNEGSKA (reference sequence). The germline V and J ends were trimmed by 4 bases and 3 bases, with 19 bases remaining between them. CDR3 length: 16 amino acids. CDR3 DNA: TGCAGTGCTAAGAACGTGTATGAGGGAGTCAATCAGCCCCAGCATTTT. Protein product: CSAKNVYEGVNQPQHF.

This rearrangement joins TRBV5-1 to TRBJ1-2; 7 bases map to TRBD1. V lost 4 bases, J lost 8 bases, and 8 bases stayed unmatched. The CDR3 sequence is 13 residues long. Germline loops: CDR1 SGHRS, CDR2 YFSETQ. In DNA form, the CDR3 reads TGCGCCAGCAGCAGGGACAGCGTGGAGGGCTACACCTTC. It translates to CASSRDSVEGYTF. Complete variable domain (other parts from reference TRBV5-1 and TRBJ1-2): KAGVTQTPRYLIKTRGQQVTLSCSPISGHRSVSWYQQTPGQGLQFLFEYFSETQRNKGNFPGRFSGRQFSNSRSEMNVSTLELGDSALYLCASSRDSVEGYTFGSGTRLTVV.

This clonotype was counted between two and nine times. V and J are TRBV5-1 and TRBJ1-2, with a weak D call TRBD1 (6 bases). The CDR3 runs to 15 residues. V was pared by 1 base and J by 7 bases, with 17 bases between. In germline, CDR1 is SGHRS, CDR2 YFSETQ. CDR3 in amino acids: CASSLIRDMGSGYTF. CDR3 nucleotide sequence: TGCGCCAGCAGCTTGATCCGGGACATGGGTTCTGGCTACACCTTC.

This clonotype turned up a few times. CDR3 bases: TGCGCCAGCAGCCAACCTTCCTACGAGCAGTACTTC. Its translation: CASSQPSYEQYF. The V and J genes are TRBV5-1 and TRBJ2-7; no clear D gene. The V gene's germline CDR1 is SGHRS and CDR2 YFSETQ. With 4 bases removed from V and 1 base from J, the gap between germline ends came to 6 bases. The CDR3 runs to 12 residues.